A selection of T cell receptor beta chains follows, all from one sample in a study of T cell responses to AZD1222 COVID-19 vaccine. Some clones are missing from TCRdb's copy, which holds only in-frame ones; the method was immunoSEQ multiplex PCR. The repertoire has 95,000 to 150,000 clones, about nine tenths of them found once; the top ten carry just over 7%. Sequences were derived from peripheral blood, sampled on day 0 of AZD1222 vaccination. The receptors here all came from an adult in good health. The CDR3 runs from the conserved cysteine through the conserved F or W. Fields, in order: D gene, J gene, V gene, clone size, CDR3 length, CDR3 DNA, CDR3 protein. A D gene is named only where the DNA matches it firmly. Expanded clones are given a class, and other clones once, few, many or no size at all.

>NA|TRBJ1-1|TRBV25-1|NA|13
TGTGCCAGCAGCCACCCAGGGGTTACTGAAGCTTTCTTT
CASSHPGVTEAFF
>NA|TRBJ1-2|TRBV7-9|NA|13
TGTGCCAGCAGCTTAGACGGGGGAGGCGGCTACACCTTC
CASSLDGGGGYTF
>TRBD2|TRBJ2-1|TRBV10-3|NA|18
TGTGCCATCAGTGGGGGACTAGCGGGAGATCCCCCTAGCCATGAGCAGTTCTTC
CAISGGLAGDPPSHEQFF
>TRBD1|TRBJ1-4|TRBV28|NA|17
TGTGCCAGCAGTTCAGGACAGGGGCATTCAACTAATGAAAAACTGTTTTTT
CASSSGQGHSTNEKLFF
>TRBD1|TRBJ2-7|TRBV19|NA|14
TGTGCCAGTAGTATTCTCTCGTCAGGGGGCGAGCAGTACTTC
CASSILSSGGEQYF
>TRBD1|TRBJ1-3|TRBV18|NA|16
TGTGCCAGCTCACCGAATAACAGGGGGTCTGGAAACACCATATATTTT
CASSPNNRGSGNTIYF
>TRBD2|TRBJ2-5|TRBV28|NA|16
TGTGCCAGCAGTTTGTTATCCCCTAGCGGGCAAGAGACCCAGTACTTC
CASSLLSPSGQETQYF
>NA|TRBJ2-3|TRBV28|NA|14
TGTGCCAGCAGTTCGATAGCAAGCACAGATACGCAGTATTTT
CASSSIASTDTQYF
>NA|TRBJ1-1|TRBV30|NA|13
TGTGCCTGGAGTGTAAGAGGGGGCACTGAAGCTTTCTTT
CAWSVRGGTEAFF
>NA|TRBJ2-1|TRBV19|NA|16
TGTGCCAGTAGTCGACGTCCGGGCCAGGGGTTCAATGAGCAGTTCTTC
CASSRRPGQGFNEQFF
>TRBD2|TRBJ2-3|TRBV9|NA|18
TGTGCCAGCAGCGTAACTAGCGGGAGGGCCTCAATGGGGGATACGCAGTATTTT
CASSVTSGRASMGDTQYF
>NA|TRBJ2-7|TRBV6-5|NA|13
TGTGCCAGCAGTTACGGAACAGGGTACGAGCAGTACTTC
CASSYGTGYEQYF
>TRBD1|TRBJ2-7|TRBV5-6|NA|13
TGTGCCAGCAGCCTGACAGGGGCAGACGAGCAGTACTTC
CASSLTGADEQYF
>NA|TRBJ2-6|TRBV6-6|NA|13
TGTGCCAGCAGTTATGCCGGGGCCAACGTCCTGACTTTC
CASSYAGANVLTF
>TRBD2|TRBJ2-7|TRBV9|few|16
TGTGCCAGCAGCGGGGGGGGAGCGGCGAGCTCCTACGAGCAGTACTTC
CASSGGGAASSYEQYF
>NA|TRBJ2-1|TRBV3-1/TRBV3-2|NA|14
TGTGCCAGCAGCCAAGGTCGGGCTAGGAATGAGCAGTTCTTC
CASSQGRARNEQFF
>NA|TRBJ1-2|TRBV28|NA|13
TGTGCCAGCAGTTTTTTACCGGTCTATGGCTACACCTTC
CASSFLPVYGYTF
>TRBD2|TRBJ2-1|TRBV5-3|NA|16
TGTGCCAGAAGATCGAACCGATGGACTAGCCACAATGAGCAGTTCTTC
CARRSNRWTSHNEQFF
>NA|TRBJ2-5|TRBV5-1|NA|15
TGCGCCAGCAGCTTTGGAGGGGGCTCGGGAGAGACCCAGTACTTC
CASSFGGGSGETQYF
>NA|TRBJ1-5|TRBV6-6|few|15
TGTGCCAGCAGCGAGGGGAGGGAGGGGAATCAGCCCCAGCATTTT
CASSEGREGNQPQHF
>NA|TRBJ1-1|TRBV25-1|NA|11
TGTGCCAGCAGTGAATTGGGTGAAGCTTTCTTT
CASSELGEAFF
>NA|TRBJ2-7|TRBV11-2|few|14
TGTGCCAGCAGCTTAGTGCTCCCAGGGTACGAGCAGTACTTC
CASSLVLPGYEQYF
>NA|TRBJ1-2|TRBV3-1/TRBV3-2|NA|12
TGTGCCAGCAGCCAAGTTACAAATGGCTACACCTTC
CASSQVTNGYTF
>TRBD2|TRBJ2-1|TRBV6-2/TRBV6-3|NA|21
TGTGCCAGCAGTTACGATCCCTCTACCCCTCTAGCGGGGATCTCCTACAATGAGCAGTTCTTC
CASSYDPSTPLAGISYNEQFF
>TRBD1|TRBJ1-4|TRBV11-2|NA|15
TGTGCCAGCAGGTCTTGGGGGACAGTTAATGAAAAACTGTTTTTT
CASRSWGTVNEKLFF
>NA|TRBJ1-1|TRBV28|once|12
TGTGCCAGCAGTTTGAGTGGGGCTGAAGCTTTCTTT
CASSLSGAEAFF
>NA|TRBJ1-5|TRBV18|NA|13
TGTGCCAGCTCAGTCATGGGGGATCAGCCCCAGCATTTT
CASSVMGDQPQHF
>TRBD1|TRBJ1-2|TRBV10-3|once|15
TGTGCCATCAACAACGGGACAGGCCGTAACTATGGCTACACCTTC
CAINNGTGRNYGYTF
>NA|TRBJ2-2|TRBV3-1/TRBV3-2|NA|14
TGTGCCAGCAGCCCTAAAAGAGGCGCCGGGGAGCTGTTTTTT
CASSPKRGAGELFF
>NA|TRBJ2-3|TRBV6-5|NA|15
TGTGCCAGCAGTTATTTTGCGGAAAGCACAGATACGCAGTATTTT
CASSYFAESTDTQYF
>NA|TRBJ2-7|TRBV11-2|NA|14
TGTGCCAGCAGCTGGACTGGACGGAACTACGAGCAGTACTTC
CASSWTGRNYEQYF
>TRBD2|TRBJ2-1|TRBV3-1/TRBV3-2|once|20
TGTGCCAGCAGCCAAGATTGGGGGGGGACGGGCCCCTTCGTCTACAATGAGCAGTTCTTC
CASSQDWGGTGPFVYNEQFF
>NA|TRBJ2-1|TRBV28|NA|13
TGTGCCAGCAGTTTAGGCCCCTTCAATGAGCAGTTCTTC
CASSLGPFNEQFF
>TRBD1|TRBJ1-6|TRBV28|NA|15
TGTGCCAGCAGGCGGCAGGGGGCAAGTAATTCACCCCTCCACTTT
CASRRQGASNSPLHF
>TRBD2|TRBJ2-7|TRBV3-1/TRBV3-2|NA|14
TGTGCCAGCAGCCAAGAACTAGCGGGAGTCGAGCAGTACTTC
CASSQELAGVEQYF
>NA|TRBJ2-3|TRBV4-1|NA|16
TGCGCCAGCAGCCTTCCTGCGAGGACCCGCGGGGATACGCAGTATTTT
CASSLPARTRGDTQYF
>NA|TRBJ2-5|TRBV5-5|NA|14
TGTGCCAGCAGCGTACCCCCGGGAGAAGAGACCCAGTACTTC
CASSVPPGEETQYF
>NA|TRBJ1-2|TRBV5-8|NA|11
TGTGCCAGCAGCTCCCAATATGGCTACACCTTC
CASSSQYGYTF
>TRBD1|TRBJ1-5|TRBV19|NA|15
TGTGCCATCCGGGGACAGGGGAGCGGCAATCAGCCCCAGCATTTT
CAIRGQGSGNQPQHF
>TRBD1|TRBJ1-5|TRBV6-6|NA|16
TGTGCCAGCAGACAGGGGGAGAGAAGTAGCAATCAGCCCCAGCATTTT
CASRQGERSSNQPQHF
>NA|TRBJ1-3|TRBV7-2|NA|16
TGTGCCAGCAGCCTTCGGGGGGGTGTAGACGGAAACACCATATATTTT
CASSLRGGVDGNTIYF